One sample yielded the 23 T cell receptor beta chains listed below, sequenced in a study of blood T cell repertoires in COVID-19. Profiling relied on immunoSEQ multiplex PCR, and the TCRdb table lists in-frame clones only, not all of them. The table lists about 290,000 clones, roughly 91% of them singletons. The material sequenced was peripheral blood. These receptors were obtained from a woman aged 25 to 45 with COVID-19, enrolled during active disease.

The chain links TRBV7-9 to TRBJ2-3; 7 bases fit TRBD2. The CDR3 is made up of 14 amino acids. V dropped 10 bases and J dropped 2; count of bases not matched to a gene: 9. Germline V gene lookup returns CDR1 SEHNR and CDR2 FQNEAQ (reference sequence). Here the CDR3 DNA reads TGTGCCACCCCGGGGGGATACTCCACAGATACGCAGTATTTT. Encoded protein: CATPGGYSTDTQYF.

On this clone: Different DNA sequences within this sample yield the same CDR3. The J gene is TRBJ2-1, the V gene TRBV27, with 8 bases identical to TRBD2. The CDR3 is made up of 14 amino acids. The trim removed 3 bases at V and 3 bases at J, leaving 1 base unmatched. From germline, CDR1 is MNHEY and CDR2 SMNVEV (reference sequence). The CDR3 sequence: CASSFGGDYNEQFF. In DNA, the CDR3 is TGTGCCAGCAGTTTCGGGGGGGACTACAATGAGCAGTTCTTC.

The chain is built from TRBV7-8 and TRBJ2-7; D is uncertain. V shed 1 base and J shed 2 bases, with 24 bases lying between them. Germline lookup yields CDR1 SGHVS and CDR2 FQNEAQ. The CDR3 totals 19 residues. The CDR3 DNA is TGTGCCAGCAGCTTAGTTGCCGTCCGTCCGGGTGCTTGGCCCTACGAGCAGTACTTC. The encoded protein is CASSLVAVRPGAWPYEQYF. Full variable domain (remainder filled in from reference TRBV7-8 and TRBJ2-7): GAGVSQSPRYKVAKRGQDVALRCDPISGHVSLFWYQQALGQGPEFLTYFQNEAQLDKSGLPSDRFFAERPEGSVSTLKIQRTQQEDSAVYLCASSLVAVRPGAWPYEQYFGPGTRLTVT.

The chain carries TRBV2 and TRBJ1-2, with D perhaps matching TRBD1 (5 bases). Germline V gene sequence: CDR1 SNHLY, CDR2 FYNNEI. Trimming cost V 3 bases and J 4 bases, with 12 bases left between them. The CDR3 totals 14 residues. CDR3 protein: CASSETVGPYGYTF. The CDR3 DNA sequence: TGTGCCAGCAGTGAGACAGTGGGCCCCTATGGCTACACCTTC. Combining the CDR3 with reference TRBV2 and TRBJ1-2 gives the whole variable domain EPEVTQTPSHQVTQMGQEVILRCVPISNHLYFYWYRQILGQKVEFLVSFYNNEISEKSEIFDDQFSVERPDGSNFTLKIRSTKLEDSAMYFCASSETVGPYGYTFGSGTRLTVV.

The chain carries TRBV5-1 and TRBJ2-1; TRBD2 agrees at 13 bases. Losses at the gene ends were 4 bases for V and 0 bases for J; bases not matched to a gene: 10. CDR3 length equals 19 residues. Germline CDR1 reads SGHRS; CDR2 reads YFSETQ. CDR3 in amino acids: CASSPMTSGGTTSYNEQFF. CDR3 bases: TGCGCCAGCAGCCCCATGACTAGCGGGGGGACCACCTCCTACAATGAGCAGTTCTTC.

This clone was observed a handful of times. The V gene is TRBV11-2, the J gene TRBJ1-6; the D gene is possibly TRBD1 (6 bases). V was shortened by 5 bases and J by 8 bases, with 22 bases between the two germline ends. Germline loops: CDR1 SGHAT, CDR2 FQNNGV. This CDR3 region has 17 residues. The CDR3 loop is CASSPWGGQGVHSPLHF. The DNA for the CDR3 is TGTGCCAGCAGCCCCTGGGGGGGGCAGGGAGTACATTCACCCCTCCACTTT.

The chain carries TRBV7-9 and TRBJ2-2, with D perhaps TRBD2 (6 bases). The CDR3 runs 17 residues. Germline lookup yields CDR1 SEHNR and CDR2 FQNEAQ (reference sequence). V was trimmed by 5 bases and J by 6 bases, leaving 22 bases between them. Here the CDR3 reads CASSPRSGYASAGELFF. CDR3 sequence (DNA): TGTGCCAGCAGCCCTCGTAGCGGATACGCCAGTGCCGGGGAGCTGTTTTTT.

The chain has TRBV7-9 and TRBJ2-7; possible D gene TRBD2, 6 bases. This CDR3 comprises 13 residues. Trimming pared 10 bases from V and 6 bases from J, leaving 19 bases between. Germline lookup yields CDR1 SEHNR and CDR2 FQNEAQ (reference sequence). The CDR3, as DNA: TGTGCCACCAAAGCGGGTGGGGCTAGCGAGCAGTACTTC. This codes for CATKAGGASEQYF. The full variable domain, with the rest looked up from reference TRBV7-9 and TRBJ2-7, is DTGVSQNPRHKITKRGQNVTFRCDPISEHNRLYWYRQTLGQGPEFLTYFQNEAQLEKSRLLSDRFSAERPKGSFSTLEIQRTEQGDSAMYLCATKAGGASEQYFGPGTRLTVT.

The rearrangement joins TRBV6-5 to TRBJ1-2; a weak D match, TRBD1 (5 bases). The CDR3 length is 16 residues. The germline V and J ends were trimmed by 1 base and 4 bases, with 16 bases remaining between them. Germline values: CDR1 MNHEY, CDR2 SVGAGI. The DNA of the CDR3 is TGTGCCAGCAGTTACTTGAGCGGAGGGGCCCCCTATGGCTACACCTTC. Amino acid sequence: CASSYLSGGAPYGYTF.

J is TRBJ1-1 and V is TRBV5-4; D is possibly TRBD1 (5 bases). The CDR3 length is 14 residues. CDR1 and CDR2 from the germline V gene are SGHNT and YYREEE (reference sequence). Trimming cost V 0 bases and J 5 bases, with 11 bases left between them. The CDR3 here is CASSLAVGETEAFF. The CDR3, as DNA: TGTGCCAGCAGCTTGGCGGTAGGGGAAACTGAAGCTTTCTTT.

The gene calls are TRBV25-1 and TRBJ2-3, with TRBD1 matching 9 bases. The CDR3 length is 13 residues. V lost 11 bases and J lost 4; bases outside the gene matches: 7. Germline-derived CDR1 and CDR2 are MGHDK and SYGVNS. CDR3 nucleotide sequence: TGTGCCTCCGGGACAGGGTACCCAGATACGCAGTATTTT. Translated: CASGTGYPDTQYF.

The chain has TRBV19 and TRBJ1-1; possible D gene TRBD1, 6 bases. Trimming removed 7 bases from V and 2 bases from J, with 17 bases in between. The CDR3 sequence is 15 residues long. Germline assignment: CDR1 LNHDA and CDR2 SQIVND (reference sequence). Here the CDR3 DNA reads TGTGCCAGTATTCCACGACAGGCCTTCAACACTGAAGCTTTCTTT. It is translated as CASIPRQAFNTEAFF.

The chain joins TRBV7-2 to TRBJ1-1; 9 nucleotides match TRBD1. This CDR3 comprises 14 residues. Germline V lookup: CDR1 SGHTA, CDR2 FQGNSA. J gave up 4 bases and V 6 bases, and 6 bases lay outside the gene matches. CDR3 nucleotides: TGTGCCAGCAGAACAGGGGGCGCAAGCACTGAAGCTTTCTTT. It translates to CASRTGGASTEAFF.

The rearrangement links TRBV5-1 to TRBJ2-3; 8 bases match TRBD2. Germline V gene lookup returns CDR1 SGHRS and CDR2 YFSETQ. The CDR3 covers 18 residues. Trimming at V came to 1 base and at J to 0 bases, leaving 10 bases not matched to a gene. The CDR3 sequence: CASSLPSGGDTSTDTQYF. The CDR3 DNA reads as TGCGCCAGCAGCTTGCCCAGCGGGGGAGATACTAGCACAGATACGCAGTATTTT.

The chain employs TRBV18 and TRBJ1-2; D is perhaps TRBD1 (6 bases). The CDR3 is made up of 14 amino acids. The germline V and J ends were trimmed by 3 bases and 3 bases, with 11 bases remaining between them. Germline V gives CDR1 KGHSH, CDR2 LQKENI. The CDR3 nucleotides are TGTGCCAGCTCACCCTGGGACAAGGACTATGGCTACACCTTC. Protein sequence: CASSPWDKDYGYTF. Supplemented by reference TRBV18 and TRBJ1-2, the full variable domain reads NAGVMQNPRHLVRRRGQEARLRCSPMKGHSHVYWYRQLPEEGLKFMVYLQKENIIDESGMPKERFSAEFPKEGPSILRIQQVVRGDSAAYFCASSPWDKDYGYTFGSGTRLTVV.

The chain uses TRBV10-2 and TRBJ1-5; D is uncertain. The V end was cut by 7 bases, the J end by 6 bases, with 22 bases between. The CDR3 spans 16 residues. Per germline, CDR1 WSHSY and CDR2 SAAADI. Here the CDR3 DNA reads TGCGCCAGCACCGACGGAGGGCGAACTTTTGGTCAGCCCCAGCATTTT. Protein sequence: CASTDGGRTFGQPQHF.

The chain couples TRBV5-1 to TRBJ1-3; 9 positions match TRBD1. CDR3 length equals 15 residues. CDR1 and CDR2 (germline): SGHRS, YFSETQ. J gave up 4 bases and V 4 bases, and 6 bases lay outside the gene matches. The CDR3 loop is CASSAGQGRGNTIYF. CDR3 DNA sequence: TGCGCCAGCAGCGCGGGACAGGGCAGGGGAAACACCATATATTTT.

V gene TRBV28 combines with J gene TRBJ2-3, with TRBD2 matching over 12 bases. Germline V gene sequence: CDR1 MDHEN, CDR2 SYDVKM. The CDR3 is 18 amino acids. V shed 2 bases and J 0 bases; nucleotides not matched to a gene: 6. The CDR3, as DNA: TGTGCCAGCAGTTTAGTTGCGACTAGCGGGGGTAGCACAGATACGCAGTATTTT. This encodes CASSLVATSGGSTDTQYF.

The chain has TRBV7-9 and TRBJ2-7; the match to TRBD2 covers 7 bases. Germline lookup yields CDR1 SEHNR and CDR2 FQNEAQ (reference sequence). Unmatched junction bases numbered 4, after V lost 4 bases and J lost 7 bases. This CDR3 has 12 residues. CDR3 in amino acids: CASSWGGGEQYF. DNA for the CDR3: TGTGCCAGCAGCTGGGGCGGGGGAGAGCAGTACTTC.

The gene calls are TRBV4-1 and TRBJ2-7; possible D gene TRBD2, 7 bases. Per germline, CDR1 MGHRA and CDR2 YSYEKL. V lost 0 bases and J 3 bases, leaving 15 bases between the germline ends. There are 16 residues in the CDR3. Here the CDR3 DNA reads TGCGCCAGCAGCCAAGAGGGCGGGGGCGATATCTACGAGCAGTACTTC. It specifies CASSQEGGGDIYEQYF.

The rearrangement links TRBV28 to TRBJ2-1; D is unresolved. This CDR3 region has 12 residues. CDR1 MDHEN and CDR2 SYDVKM come from the germline V gene. V gave up 3 bases and J gave up 5 bases, with 5 bases separating them. Written as DNA, the CDR3 is TGTGCCAGCAGTTTTAACAACAATGAGCAGTTCTTC. It encodes CASSFNNNEQFF. The full variable domain, in which reference TRBV28 and TRBJ2-1 provide the parts outside the CDR3, is DVKVTQSSRYLVKRTGEKVFLECVQDMDHENMFWYRQDPGLGLRLIYFSYDVKMKEKGDIPEGYSVSREKKERFSLILESASTNQTSMYLCASSFNNNEQFFGPGTRLTVL.

This chain links TRBV27 with TRBJ2-2; tentatively, D is TRBD1 (6 bases). The V gene lost 6 bases and the J gene lost 7 bases, with 15 bases spanning the gap. The CDR3 has 14 residues. Germline assignment: CDR1 MNHEY and CDR2 SMNVEV (reference sequence). CDR3 residues: CASSRIRGGGELFF. The CDR3 coding sequence is TGTGCCAGCAGCAGAATAAGAGGGGGCGGGGAGCTGTTTTTT.

The rearrangement uses TRBV27 and TRBJ2-1; 9 nucleotides agree with TRBD2. This CDR3 spans 14 amino acids. Germline trimming cut 3 bases from V and 9 bases from J; bases unmatched to any gene: 6. Per the germline V gene, CDR1 is MNHEY and CDR2 is SMNVEV (reference sequence). The CDR3 DNA reads as TGTGCCAGCAGTTTCGGCGGGGGGGCTGGTGAGCAGTTCTTC. This encodes CASSFGGGAGEQFF.